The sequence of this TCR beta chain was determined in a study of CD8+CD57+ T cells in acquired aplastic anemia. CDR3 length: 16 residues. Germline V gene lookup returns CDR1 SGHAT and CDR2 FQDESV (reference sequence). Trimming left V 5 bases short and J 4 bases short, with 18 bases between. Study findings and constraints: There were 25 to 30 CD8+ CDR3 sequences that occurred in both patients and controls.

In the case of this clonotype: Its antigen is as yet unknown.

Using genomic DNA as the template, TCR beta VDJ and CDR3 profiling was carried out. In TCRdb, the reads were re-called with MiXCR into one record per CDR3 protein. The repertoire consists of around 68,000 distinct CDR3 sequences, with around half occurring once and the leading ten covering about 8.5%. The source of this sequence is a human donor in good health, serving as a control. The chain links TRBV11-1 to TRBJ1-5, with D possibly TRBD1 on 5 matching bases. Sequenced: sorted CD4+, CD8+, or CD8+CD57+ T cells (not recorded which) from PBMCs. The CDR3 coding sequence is TGTGCCAGCAGCCTCGGGACCGCTACCCGTAATCAGCCCCAGCATTTT. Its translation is CASSLGTATRNQPQHF.